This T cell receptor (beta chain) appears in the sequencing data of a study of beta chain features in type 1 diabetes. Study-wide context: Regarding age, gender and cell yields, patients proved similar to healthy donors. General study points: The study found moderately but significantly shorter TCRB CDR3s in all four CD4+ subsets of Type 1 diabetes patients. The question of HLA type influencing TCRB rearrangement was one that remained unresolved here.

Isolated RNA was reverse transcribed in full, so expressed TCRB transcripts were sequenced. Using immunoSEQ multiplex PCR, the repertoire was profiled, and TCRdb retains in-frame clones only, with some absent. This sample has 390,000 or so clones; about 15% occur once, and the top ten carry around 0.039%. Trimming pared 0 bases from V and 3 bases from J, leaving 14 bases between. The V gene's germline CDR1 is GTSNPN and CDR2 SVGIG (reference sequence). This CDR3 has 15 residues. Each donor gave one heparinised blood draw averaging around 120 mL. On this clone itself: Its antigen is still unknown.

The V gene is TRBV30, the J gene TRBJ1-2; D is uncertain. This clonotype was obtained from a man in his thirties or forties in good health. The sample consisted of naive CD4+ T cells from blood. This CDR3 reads CAWSVEENSYYGYTF. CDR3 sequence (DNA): TGTGCCTGGAGTGTCGAGGAGAATTCCTACTATGGCTACACCTTC.